What follows are 21 T cell receptor beta chains derived from one specimen sequenced in a study of cytomegalovirus exposure and HLA in healthy donors. In the PCR, 60 Vbeta and 13 Jbeta primers were used. Assay used: immunoSEQ multiplex PCR; TCRdb lists only in-frame clones, some missing. The profile shows about 120,000 clones, about 76% of them singletons. Input material: PBMCs. Source of these receptors: a middle-aged woman in good health and CMV-seropositive.

The chain joins TRBV19 to TRBJ1-2; D possibly corresponds to TRBD1 (6 bases). The V end was cut by 4 bases, the J end by 4 bases, with 16 bases between. This CDR3 comprises 15 residues. Germline CDR1 is LNHDA and CDR2 is SQIVND (reference sequence). DNA of the CDR3: TGTGCCAGTAGTACGGGACACCCTAAAGGCTATGGCTACACCTTC. Translating gives CASSTGHPKGYGYTF.

The J gene is TRBJ2-5, the V gene TRBV5-6; 11 positions match TRBD2. Unmatched junction bases numbered 7, after V lost 1 base and J lost 5 bases. The CDR3 spans 16 residues. The germline CDR1 and CDR2 sequences are SGHDT and YYEEEE. CDR3 region: CASSLYIAGGQETQYF. The CDR3 nucleotides read TGTGCCAGCAGCTTGTACATAGCGGGGGGGCAGGAGACCCAGTACTTC.

The V and J genes are TRBV11-1 and TRBJ1-1; 7 bases match TRBD1. The ends lost 5 bases at V and 6 bases at J; junction bases unmatched: 6. The CDR3 loop spans 13 amino acids. CDR1 and CDR2 from the germline V gene are SGHAT and FQDESV (reference sequence). The CDR3 loop reads CASSLDRVAEAFF. The CDR3 nucleotides read TGTGCCAGCAGCCTCGACAGGGTCGCTGAAGCTTTCTTT.

This clone was observed once. This chain joins TRBV7-3 and TRBJ2-1; 13 bases are a match to TRBD2. The CDR3 loop spans 12 amino acids. V dropped 5 bases and J dropped 15; count of bases not matched to a gene: 4. Germline lookup yields CDR1 SGHTA and CDR2 FQGTGA. The CDR3 reads CASSGTSGVWFF. DNA for the CDR3: TGTGCCAGCAGCGGGACTAGCGGGGTATGGTTCTTC.

The rearrangement uses TRBV7-2 and TRBJ1-5; no firm D call. This CDR3 is 13 amino acids long. Trimming removed 2 bases from V and 4 bases from J, with 6 bases in between. Germline CDR1 SGHTA, CDR2 FQGNSA. For the CDR3, the DNA is TGTGCCAGCAGCTTATTAGTGAATCAGCCCCAGCATTTT. It is translated as CASSLLVNQPQHF.

Only a few counts were recorded for this clone. The chain combines TRBV7-9 with TRBJ1-2, with 8 bases lining up with TRBD1. CDR3 length equals 14 residues. After removal of 1 base from V and 7 bases from J, the junction contained 5 bases not matched to a gene. CDR1 and CDR2 (germline): SEHNR, FQNEAQ (reference sequence). The CDR3 protein is CASSLEAGGIGYTF. In DNA, the CDR3 is TGTGCCAGCAGCTTAGAAGCAGGGGGCATTGGCTACACCTTC.

Here the CDR3 reads CASSPGGNYGYTF. CDR3 bases: TGTGCCAGCAGTCCAGGGGGAAACTATGGCTACACCTTC. The chain is built from TRBV6-5 and TRBJ1-2; 7 bases are a match to TRBD1. Germline V gene data show CDR1 as MNHEY and CDR2 as SVGAGI. This CDR3 has 13 residues. Unmatched junction bases numbered 2, after V lost 5 bases and J lost 2 bases.

This clone was seen a handful of times. This chain uses TRBV19 with TRBJ2-7; D is perhaps TRBD2 (5 bases). V lost 3 bases and J lost 0, with 12 bases in between. The length of the CDR3 is 15 residues. The germline CDR1 and CDR2 sequences are LNHDA and SQIVND (reference sequence). CDR3 residues: CASSIGRGGSYEQYF. The CDR3 DNA follows: TGTGCCAGTAGTATCGGACGAGGAGGCTCCTACGAGCAGTACTTC.

V usage is TRBV29-1 and J usage is TRBJ1-1; 7 bases are a match to TRBD1. Looked up from germline, CDR1 is SQVTM and CDR2 is ANQGSEA. The J segment lost 5 bases and the V segment lost 6 bases, leaving 12 bases of the junction unmatched. The CDR3 sequence is 14 residues long. The CDR3 coding sequence is TGCAGCGTGGGACGACAAAGGGGGCGAACTGAAGCTTTCTTT. It yields the protein CSVGRQRGRTEAFF.

The chain recombines TRBV5-6 with TRBJ2-1, with 9 bases lining up with TRBD2. CDR3 length equals 16 residues. J lost 0 bases, V lost 4 bases, and 5 bases had no gene match. The germline V gene encodes CDR1 SGHDT and CDR2 YYEEEE. The CDR3 bases are TGTGCCAGCAGCGTAGGGACTAGCAGCTCCTACAATGAGCAGTTCTTC. Protein product: CASSVGTSSSYNEQFF.

This clone showed up just once. The chain recombines TRBV14 with TRBJ2-3; D is uncertain. The CDR3 consists of 12 residues. Germline CDR1 reads SGHDN; CDR2 reads FVKESK. V dropped 0 bases and J dropped 10 bases, with 8 bases sitting between them. CDR3 loop: CASSQDSVSQYF. The CDR3 nucleotides read TGTGCCAGCAGCCAAGATTCTGTTTCGCAGTATTTT.

Only one count was recorded for this clone. This chain links TRBV27 with TRBJ2-3, with D perhaps TRBD1 (6 bases). The CDR3 is 12 amino acids. CDR1 MNHEY and CDR2 SMNVEV come from the germline V gene (reference sequence). The V end lost 6 bases, the J end lost 7 bases, and 11 bases lay between the germline ends. CDR3 loop: CASSQGIHTQYF. CDR3 DNA sequence: TGTGCCAGCAGCCAGGGGATCCATACGCAGTATTTT.

This chain connects TRBV6-6 to TRBJ2-7; 8 bases match TRBD1. CDR1 is MNHNY, CDR2 SVGAGI, per germline (reference sequence). V lost 7 bases and J lost 3; bases outside the gene matches: 5. This CDR3 is built from 13 residues. CDR3 loop: CASKDRAVYEQYF. DNA of the CDR3: TGTGCCAGCAAGGACAGGGCGGTCTACGAGCAGTACTTC.

This chain connects TRBV18 to TRBJ2-5; D is uncertain. V was cut by 3 bases and J by 4 bases, with 9 bases left in between. Germline V gene lookup returns CDR1 KGHSH and CDR2 LQKENI. The CDR3 sequence is 13 residues long. This chain's CDR3 is CASSPGVRETQYF. CDR3 DNA: TGTGCCAGCTCACCTGGAGTACGAGAGACCCAGTACTTC.

V usage is TRBV25-1 and J usage is TRBJ2-7, with 8 bases identical to TRBD1. Germline V gene data show CDR1 as MGHDK and CDR2 as SYGVNS. The V gene end was trimmed by 3 bases and the J gene end by 1 base; junction bases not matched to a gene: 2. CDR3 length: 14 amino acids. CDR3 bases: TGTGCCAGCAGTGATGGACAGGGATCCTACGAGCAGTACTTC. Its translation is CASSDGQGSYEQYF.

Only one count was recorded for this clone. V is TRBV6-5 and J is TRBJ2-5, with TRBD1 as a possible D gene (6 bases). The CDR3 has 14 residues. The germline V gene has CDR1 MNHEY and CDR2 SVGAGI. Trimming stripped 5 bases from V and 6 bases from J, with 16 bases between. The CDR3 region has the DNA TGTGCCAGCAGTACCACAGGGATCGGGAAGACCCAGTACTTC. This gives the protein CASSTTGIGKTQYF.

V and J are TRBV6-6 and TRBJ2-7; 8 positions match TRBD1. Trimming took 2 bases from V and 2 from J; bases not matched to a gene: 2. Germline V gene sequence: CDR1 MNHNY, CDR2 SVGAGI (reference sequence). The CDR3 is 14 residues long. In DNA, the CDR3 is TGTGCCAGCAGTTACGGGACAGGAACCTACGAGCAGTACTTC. This sequence encodes CASSYGTGTYEQYF.

The rearrangement links TRBV7-2 to TRBJ1-1; 7 bases match TRBD1. Germline values: CDR1 SGHTA, CDR2 FQGNSA. This CDR3 is 13 amino acids long. The ends lost 6 bases at V and 0 bases at J; junction bases unmatched: 1. The CDR3, as DNA: TGTGCCAGCAGACAGGGGTTGAACACTGAAGCTTTCTTT. Amino acids: CASRQGLNTEAFF.

The rearrangement joins TRBV11-3 to TRBJ1-1; D remains ambiguous. The germline gives CDR1 SGHNT, CDR2 YENEEA. V lost 3 bases to trimming and J lost 8 bases, with 7 bases between them. CDR3 length: 11 amino acids. CDR3 residues: CASSFSCEAFF. CDR3 in DNA: TGTGCCAGCAGCTTCAGTTGCGAAGCTTTCTTT.

V usage is TRBV6-1 and J usage is TRBJ2-7; 11 positions match TRBD1. This CDR3 contains 14 residues. In germline, CDR1 is MNHNS, CDR2 SASEGT. V gave up 6 bases and J gave up 4 bases; unmatched junction bases: 5. This chain's CDR3 is CASSAGTGGYEQYF. DNA of the CDR3: TGTGCCAGCAGCGCCGGGACAGGGGGTTACGAGCAGTACTTC.

The chain uses TRBV18 and TRBJ1-2; 7 nucleotides match TRBD1. V lost 3 bases to trimming and J lost 8 bases; unmatched junction nucleotides: 6. The CDR3 spans 13 residues. The germline CDR1 and CDR2 sequences are KGHSH and LQKENI. Written as DNA, the CDR3 is TGTGCCAGCTCACCGACCGACAGGGAAGGCTACACCTTC. Amino acid sequence: CASSPTDREGYTF.